Listed below are T cell receptor beta chains from one sample, sequenced in a study of blood T cell repertoires in COVID-19. TCRdb's copy holds only in-frame clones and misses some; the assay was immunoSEQ multiplex PCR. The sample has about 220,000 clones, more than 70% seen once. Sequencing was done on a sample of peripheral blood. The receptors were gathered from an elderly woman with acute or convalescent COVID-19. Both conserved end residues are part of each CDR3.

TRBJ1-1	TRBV6-5	CASSYSQATEAFF
TRBJ1-2	TRBV3-1/TRBV3-2	CASSQGSSTAVF
TRBJ2-3	TRBV19	CASKATSGEDTQYF
TRBJ2-1	TRBV7-2	CASSSPQGGNEQFF
TRBJ1-3	TRBV3-1/TRBV3-2	CASSQEEMLSGNTIYF
TRBJ2-2	TRBV6-5	CASRRSGVDTGELFF
TRBJ1-1	TRBV4-2	CASNTQGRTEAFF
TRBJ1-2	TRBV5-5	CASSLEDRGVQGGIYGYTF
TRBJ1-1	TRBV7-2	CASSSQPGHGEAFF
TRBJ2-1	TRBV5-1	CASSLGTSGGAKNEQFF
TRBJ1-2	TRBV3-1/TRBV3-2	CASSHGGDGNYGYTF
TRBJ2-5	TRBV28	CASSFRRGQQETQYF
TRBJ2-1	TRBV3-1/TRBV3-2	CASSWGLAEVLNEQFF
TRBJ2-7	TRBV5-6	CASSLLGRQGRSYEQYF
TRBJ2-7	TRBV6-1	CASSDLGVEQYF
TRBJ1-1	TRBV3-1/TRBV3-2	CASSLHIEAFF
TRBJ1-5	TRBV6-2/TRBV6-3	CASSPRWGGQPQHF
TRBJ2-3	TRBV9	CASSQGADTQYF
TRBJ2-3	TRBV6-1	CASSESRGQGTDTQYF
TRBJ2-6	TRBV5-6	CASSSPPGLGANVLTF
TRBJ1-5	TRBV9	CASSVGGTPEEPQHF
TRBJ2-7	TRBV18	CASSPGQGAYEQYF
TRBJ2-7	TRBV7-2	CASSLRRRGQGTQEQYF
TRBJ2-7	TRBV5-1	CASRLPGQAYEQYF
TRBJ2-7	TRBV7-8	CASSPGLVGSEQYF
TRBJ2-6	TRBV12-3/TRBV12-4	CAEGGLGANVLTF
TRBJ1-1	TRBV5-1	CASSLGAGMNTEAFF
TRBJ2-5	TRBV19	CASSIQGPETQYF
TRBJ2-7	TRBV2	CASSELAGYEQYF
TRBJ2-3	TRBV7-2	CASALSLSTDTQYF
TRBJ2-7	TRBV10-3	CAIRSGGVYEQYF
TRBJ2-1	TRBV25-1	CASSGYRGHDNEQFF
TRBJ1-2	TRBV6-1	CASSEAGGAHYGYTF
TRBJ1-6	TRBV19	CASSITNRGSSSPLHF
TRBJ2-2	TRBV7-6	CASSLAGQGTGELFF
TRBJ1-1	TRBV7-7	CASSPGQGSGEAFF
TRBJ2-2	TRBV7-6	CAISKDRGQYTGELFF
TRBJ2-2	TRBV4-3	CASSRDTGSYTGELFF
TRBJ2-4	TRBV3-1/TRBV3-2	CASSQRSGGAKNIQYF
TRBJ1-1	TRBV5-1	CASSLLAGMNTEAFF
TRBJ1-2	TRBV19	CASSIGPTNYGYTF
TRBJ1-1	TRBV6-6	CASSYRNTEAFF
TRBJ1-4	TRBV12-5	CASGPGQGGRANEKLFF
TRBJ1-6	TRBV20-1	CSASFPGGYNSPLHF
TRBJ1-6	TRBV7-9	CASSPGQGYSPLHF
TRBJ1-1	TRBV7-8	CASSSGGGTMNTEAFF
TRBJ1-1	TRBV27	CASSPRGLRAEAFF
TRBJ2-3	TRBV4-3	CASSQDRGDTQYF
TRBJ1-4	TRBV7-9	CASSLVQGALEKLFF
TRBJ1-2	TRBV4-3	CASSPGQAENYGYTF
TRBJ2-3	TRBV18	CASIIGGAYTDTQYF
TRBJ1-2	TRBV6-5	CASSYTGESGYTF
TRBJ2-1	TRBV4-2	CASSQVASGGAYHEQFF
TRBJ2-3	TRBV7-9	CASSLGQLSTDTQYF
TRBJ2-3	TRBV5-1	CASSLVGDRSTDTQYF